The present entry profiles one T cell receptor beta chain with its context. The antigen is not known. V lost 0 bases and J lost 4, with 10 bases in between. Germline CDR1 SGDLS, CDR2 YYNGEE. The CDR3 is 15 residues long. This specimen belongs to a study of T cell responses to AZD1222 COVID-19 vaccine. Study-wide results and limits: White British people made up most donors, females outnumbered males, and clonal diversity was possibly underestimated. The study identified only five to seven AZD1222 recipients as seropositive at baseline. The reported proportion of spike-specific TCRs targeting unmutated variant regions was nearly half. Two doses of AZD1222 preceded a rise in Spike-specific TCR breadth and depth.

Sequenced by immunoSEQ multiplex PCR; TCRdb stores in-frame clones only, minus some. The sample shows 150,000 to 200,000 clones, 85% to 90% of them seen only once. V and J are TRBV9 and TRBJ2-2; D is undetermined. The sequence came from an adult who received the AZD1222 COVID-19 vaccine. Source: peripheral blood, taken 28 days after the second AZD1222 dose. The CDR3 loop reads CASSVVGQATGELFF. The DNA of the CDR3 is TGTGCCAGCAGCGTAGTTGGGCAGGCCACCGGGGAGCTGTTTTTT.